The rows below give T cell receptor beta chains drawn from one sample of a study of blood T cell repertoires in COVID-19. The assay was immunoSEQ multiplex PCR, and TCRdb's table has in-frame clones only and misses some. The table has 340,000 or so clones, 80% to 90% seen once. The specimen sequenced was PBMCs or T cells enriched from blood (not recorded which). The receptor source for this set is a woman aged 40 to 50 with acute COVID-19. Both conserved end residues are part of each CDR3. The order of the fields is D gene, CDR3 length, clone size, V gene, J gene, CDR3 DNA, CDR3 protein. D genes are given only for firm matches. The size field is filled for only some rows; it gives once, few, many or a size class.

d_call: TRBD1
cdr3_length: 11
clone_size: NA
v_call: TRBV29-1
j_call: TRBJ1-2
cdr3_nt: TGCAGCGAGGGGACAGGCTATGGCTACACCTTC
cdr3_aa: CSEGTGYGYTF

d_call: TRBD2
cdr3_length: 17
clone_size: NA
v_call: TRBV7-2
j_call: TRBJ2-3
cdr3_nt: TGTGCCAGCAGCCCAGGGGGACTAGCGGGAAAAACAGATACGCAGTATTTT
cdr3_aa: CASSPGGLAGKTDTQYF

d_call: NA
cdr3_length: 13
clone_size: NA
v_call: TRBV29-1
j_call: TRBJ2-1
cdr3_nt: TGCAGTGCCCTAGGGGCTCCCTACAATGAGCAGTTCTTC
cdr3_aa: CSALGAPYNEQFF

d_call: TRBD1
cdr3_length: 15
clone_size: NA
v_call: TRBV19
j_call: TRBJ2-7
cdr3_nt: TGTGCCAGTAGAAGAGGACAGGCCACATACTACGAGCAGTACTTC
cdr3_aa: CASRRGQATYYEQYF

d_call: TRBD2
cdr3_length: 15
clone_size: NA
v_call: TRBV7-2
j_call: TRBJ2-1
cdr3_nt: TGTGCCAGCTCCCCCGAAGGGACTAGCGGGAGAGGACAGTTCTTC
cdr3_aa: CASSPEGTSGRGQFF

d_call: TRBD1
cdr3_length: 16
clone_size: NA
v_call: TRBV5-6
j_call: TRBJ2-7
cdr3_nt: TGTGCCAGCAGCTTGGATTTAGGGACAGTCTCCTACGAGCAGTACTTC
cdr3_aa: CASSLDLGTVSYEQYF

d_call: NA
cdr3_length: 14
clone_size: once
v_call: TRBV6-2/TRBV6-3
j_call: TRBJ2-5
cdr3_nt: TGTGCCAGCAGTGATAGACAGTACCAAGAGACCCAGTACTTC
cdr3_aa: CASSDRQYQETQYF

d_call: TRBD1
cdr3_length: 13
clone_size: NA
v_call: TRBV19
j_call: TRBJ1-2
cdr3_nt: TGTGCCAGTGCGGGACAGTTTCACTATGGCTACACCTTC
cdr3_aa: CASAGQFHYGYTF

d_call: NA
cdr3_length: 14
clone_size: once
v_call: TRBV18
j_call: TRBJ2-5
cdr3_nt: TGTGCCAGCTCACCACCACGACTAGTAGAGACCCAGTACTTC
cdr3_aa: CASSPPRLVETQYF

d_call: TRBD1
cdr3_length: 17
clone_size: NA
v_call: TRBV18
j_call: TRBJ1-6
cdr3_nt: TGTGCCAGCTCACCATCGGTCCCGACAGGGGCTAATTCACCCCTCCACTTT
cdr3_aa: CASSPSVPTGANSPLHF

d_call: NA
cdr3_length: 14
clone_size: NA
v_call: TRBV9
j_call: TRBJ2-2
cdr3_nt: TGTGCCAGCAGCGTTGACATCTACACCGGGGAGCTGTTTTTT
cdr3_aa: CASSVDIYTGELFF

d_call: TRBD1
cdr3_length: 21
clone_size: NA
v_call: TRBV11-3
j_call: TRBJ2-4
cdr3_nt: TGTGCCAGCAGCTTAGATATTGTGAAGGGACAGGGGGTTCTAGCCAAAAACATTCAGTACTTC
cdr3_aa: CASSLDIVKGQGVLAKNIQYF

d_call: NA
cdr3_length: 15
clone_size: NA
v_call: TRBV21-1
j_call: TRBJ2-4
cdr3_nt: TGTGCCAGCAGAAACGCACTAGCGGGCGGGGGCATTCAGTACTTC
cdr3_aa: CASRNALAGGGIQYF

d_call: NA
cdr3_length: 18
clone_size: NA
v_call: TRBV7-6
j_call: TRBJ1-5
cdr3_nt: TGTGCCAGCAGCTTAAGGCCCGGAGGGCTTAATAGCAATCAGCCCCAGCATTTT
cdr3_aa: CASSLRPGGLNSNQPQHF

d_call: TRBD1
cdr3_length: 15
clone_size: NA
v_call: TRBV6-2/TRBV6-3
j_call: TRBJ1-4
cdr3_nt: TGTGCCAGCAGTCCATACCGGGACAGAAATGAAAAACTGTTTTTT
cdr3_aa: CASSPYRDRNEKLFF

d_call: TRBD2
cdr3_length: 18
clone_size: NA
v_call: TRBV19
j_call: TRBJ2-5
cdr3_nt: TGTGCCAGTAGTGGGAAGGGACTAGCGGGGAGATACCAAGAGACCCAGTACTTC
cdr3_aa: CASSGKGLAGRYQETQYF

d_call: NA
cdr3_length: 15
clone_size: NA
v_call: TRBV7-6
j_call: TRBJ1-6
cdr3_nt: TGTGCCAGCAGCTTGAAGCCCAGGGAGGGATCACCCCTCCACTTT
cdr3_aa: CASSLKPREGSPLHF

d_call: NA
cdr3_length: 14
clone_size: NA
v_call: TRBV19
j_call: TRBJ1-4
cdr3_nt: TGTGCCAGTAGTATCACAGGGTCGGAGGAAAAACTGTTTTTT
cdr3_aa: CASSITGSEEKLFF

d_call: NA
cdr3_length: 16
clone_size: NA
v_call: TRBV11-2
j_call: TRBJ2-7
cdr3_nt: TGTGCCAGCAGCGTCCTGTCGGGGGGCGGTAGTTACGAGCAGTACTTC
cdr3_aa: CASSVLSGGGSYEQYF

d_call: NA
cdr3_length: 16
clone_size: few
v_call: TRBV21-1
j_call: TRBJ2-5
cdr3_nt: TGTGCCAGCAGCAAAGATGAACACAGGGGCTCGCAGACCCAGTACTTC
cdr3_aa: CASSKDEHRGSQTQYF

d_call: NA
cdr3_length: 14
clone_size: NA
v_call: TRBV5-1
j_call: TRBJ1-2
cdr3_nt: TGCGCCAGCAGTCCCGACGGACTTCCAAGGGGCTACACCTTC
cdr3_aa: CASSPDGLPRGYTF

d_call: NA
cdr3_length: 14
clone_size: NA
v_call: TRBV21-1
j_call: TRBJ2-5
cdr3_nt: TGTGCCAGCAGCAAAGCGAGGGCCGCGGAGACCCAGTACTTC
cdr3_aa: CASSKARAAETQYF

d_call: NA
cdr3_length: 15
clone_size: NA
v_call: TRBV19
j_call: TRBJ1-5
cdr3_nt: TGTGCCAGTAGTACTCGGTTACAGCTAAATCAGCCCCAGCATTTT
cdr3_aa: CASSTRLQLNQPQHF

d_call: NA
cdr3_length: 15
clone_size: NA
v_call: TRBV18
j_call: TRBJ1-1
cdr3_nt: TGTGCCAGCTCACCAGCGGTCAGGGCGAACACTGAAGCTTTCTTT
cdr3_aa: CASSPAVRANTEAFF

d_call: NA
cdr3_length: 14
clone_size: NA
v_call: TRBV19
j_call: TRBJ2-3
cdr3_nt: TGTGCCAGTAGTCTGGGAGCGTACACAGATACGCAGTATTTT
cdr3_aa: CASSLGAYTDTQYF

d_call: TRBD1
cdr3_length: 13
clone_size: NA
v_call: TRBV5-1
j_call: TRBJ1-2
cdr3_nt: TGCGCCAGCAGCTCGACAGGGGACTATGGCTACACCTTC
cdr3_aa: CASSSTGDYGYTF

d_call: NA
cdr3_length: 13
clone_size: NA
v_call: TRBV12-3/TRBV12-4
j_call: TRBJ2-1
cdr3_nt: TGTGCCAGCAGTCTGGACAGCCACAATGAGCAGTTCTTC
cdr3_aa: CASSLDSHNEQFF

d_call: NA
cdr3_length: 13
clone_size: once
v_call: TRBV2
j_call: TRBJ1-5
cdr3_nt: TGTGCCAGCGGAGGGGAAAGCAATCAGCCCCAGCATTTT
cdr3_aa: CASGGESNQPQHF

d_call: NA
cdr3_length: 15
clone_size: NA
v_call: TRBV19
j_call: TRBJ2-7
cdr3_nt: TGTGCCAGTAGTAGGAGCGGCACTCCCGTCTACGAGCAGTACTTC
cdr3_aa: CASSRSGTPVYEQYF

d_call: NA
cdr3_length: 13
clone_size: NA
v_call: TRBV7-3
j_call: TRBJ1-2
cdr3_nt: TGTGCCAGCAGCCCAAGTTACGGCTATGGCTACACCTTC
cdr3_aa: CASSPSYGYGYTF

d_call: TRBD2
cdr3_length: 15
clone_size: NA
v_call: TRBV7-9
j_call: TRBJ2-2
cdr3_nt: TGTGCCAGCAGCTCGGGGGGTTCGAACACCGGGGAGCTGTTTTTT
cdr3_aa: CASSSGGSNTGELFF

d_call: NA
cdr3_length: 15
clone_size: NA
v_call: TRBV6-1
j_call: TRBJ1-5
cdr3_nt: TGTGCCAGCAGTGAAGCACAGGCGAGCAATCAGCCCCAGCATTTT
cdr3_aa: CASSEAQASNQPQHF

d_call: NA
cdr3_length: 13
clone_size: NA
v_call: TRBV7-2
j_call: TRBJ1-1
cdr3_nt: TGTGCCAGCAGCTTTCGGGAGAACACTGAAGCTTTCTTT
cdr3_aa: CASSFRENTEAFF

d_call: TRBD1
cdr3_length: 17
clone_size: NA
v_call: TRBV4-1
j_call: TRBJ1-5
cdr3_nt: TGCGCCAGCAGCCAAGGCAGGACAGGGTGGGGCAATCAGCCCCAGCATTTT
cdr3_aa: CASSQGRTGWGNQPQHF

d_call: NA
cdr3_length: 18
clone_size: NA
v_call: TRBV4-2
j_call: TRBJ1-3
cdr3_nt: TGTGCCAGCAGCCAAGAAGGTTTTGGAGGGGCGACCGGAAACACCATATATTTT
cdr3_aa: CASSQEGFGGATGNTIYF

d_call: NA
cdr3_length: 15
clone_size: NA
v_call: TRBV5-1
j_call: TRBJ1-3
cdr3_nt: TGCGCCAGCAGCCTGGAAGGAGGATCTGGAAACACCATATATTTT
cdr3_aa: CASSLEGGSGNTIYF

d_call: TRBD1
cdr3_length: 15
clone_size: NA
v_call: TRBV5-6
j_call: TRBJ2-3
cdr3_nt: TGTGCCAGCAGCTCGGACAGGGGAGGCGCAGATACGCAGTATTTT
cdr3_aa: CASSSDRGGADTQYF

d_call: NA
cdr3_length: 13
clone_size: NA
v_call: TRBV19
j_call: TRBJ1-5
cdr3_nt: TGTGCCAGTAATGACAGGTTGAATCAGCCCCAGCATTTT
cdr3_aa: CASNDRLNQPQHF

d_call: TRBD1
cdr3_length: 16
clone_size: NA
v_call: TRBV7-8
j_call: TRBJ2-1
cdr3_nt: TGTGCCAGCAGACTGACAGGGGTAAGCTCCTACAATGAGCAGTTCTTC
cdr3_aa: CASRLTGVSSYNEQFF

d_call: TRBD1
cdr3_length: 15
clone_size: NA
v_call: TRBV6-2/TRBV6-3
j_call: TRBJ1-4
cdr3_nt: TGTGCCAGCAGTTCTCAGACAGGGGGAAATGAAAAACTGTTTTTT
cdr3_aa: CASSSQTGGNEKLFF

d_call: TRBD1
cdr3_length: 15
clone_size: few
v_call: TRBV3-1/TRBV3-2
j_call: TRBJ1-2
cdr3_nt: TGTGCCAGCAGCCAAGGCAGGGGGCGAGGCTATGGCTACACCTTC
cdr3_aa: CASSQGRGRGYGYTF

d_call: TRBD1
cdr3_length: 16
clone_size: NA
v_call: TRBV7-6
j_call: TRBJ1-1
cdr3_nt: TGTGCCAGCAGCTCGATGACCGGGACAGTGAACACTGAAGCTTTCTTT
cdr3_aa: CASSSMTGTVNTEAFF

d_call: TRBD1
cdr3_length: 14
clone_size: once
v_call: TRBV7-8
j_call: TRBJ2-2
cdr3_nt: TGTGCCAGCAGTCAAGACAGGGTCTCCGGGGAGCTGTTTTTT
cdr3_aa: CASSQDRVSGELFF

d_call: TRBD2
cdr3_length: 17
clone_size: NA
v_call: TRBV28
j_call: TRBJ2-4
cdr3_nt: TGTGCCAGCAGTCAAGGACTAGCGGGAGGGCCGGGGAACATTCAGTACTTC
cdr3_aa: CASSQGLAGGPGNIQYF

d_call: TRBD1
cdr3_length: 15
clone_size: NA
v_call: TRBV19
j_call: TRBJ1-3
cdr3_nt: TGTGCCAGTAGTATACTGGGGACAGGGGGAAACACCATATATTTT
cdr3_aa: CASSILGTGGNTIYF

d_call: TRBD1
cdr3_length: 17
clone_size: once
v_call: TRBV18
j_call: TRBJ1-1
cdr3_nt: TGTGCCAGCTCACCACCCGGGACAGGAATACGGGGCACTGAAGCTTTCTTT
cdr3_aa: CASSPPGTGIRGTEAFF

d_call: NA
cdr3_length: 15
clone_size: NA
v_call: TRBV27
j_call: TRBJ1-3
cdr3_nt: TGTGCCAGCAGTGCCGGACAGCCCTCTGGAAACACCATATATTTT
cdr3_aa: CASSAGQPSGNTIYF

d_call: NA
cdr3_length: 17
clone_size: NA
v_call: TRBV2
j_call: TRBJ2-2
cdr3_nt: TGTGCCAGCAGTGAAAGAGGCGGGACTCCGAACACCGGGGAGCTGTTTTTT
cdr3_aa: CASSERGGTPNTGELFF

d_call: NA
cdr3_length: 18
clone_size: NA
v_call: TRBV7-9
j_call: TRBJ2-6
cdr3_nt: TGTGCCAGCAGCTTAGTGGTGGGGGCCTACTCTGGGGCCAACGTCCTGACTTTC
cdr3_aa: CASSLVVGAYSGANVLTF

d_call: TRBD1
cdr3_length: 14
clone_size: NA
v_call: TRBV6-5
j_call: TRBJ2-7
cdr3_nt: TGTGCCAGCAGTTACAGACAGGGCCCCTACGAGCAGTACTTC
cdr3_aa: CASSYRQGPYEQYF

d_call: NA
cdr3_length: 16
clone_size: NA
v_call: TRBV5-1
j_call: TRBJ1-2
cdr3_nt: TGCGCCAGCAGCTACGGGTTGGGAACTGGACTCTATGGCTACACCTTC
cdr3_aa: CASSYGLGTGLYGYTF

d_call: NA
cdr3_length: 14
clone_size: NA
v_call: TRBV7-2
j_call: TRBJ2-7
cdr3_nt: TGTGCCAGCAGCCTCGGCGACAGGACCTACGAGCAGTACTTC
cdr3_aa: CASSLGDRTYEQYF

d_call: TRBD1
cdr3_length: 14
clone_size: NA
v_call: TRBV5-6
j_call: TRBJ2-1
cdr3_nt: TGTGCCAGCAGCTTGGTACTCGACAGGGAGCAACAGTTCTTC
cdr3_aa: CASSLVLDREQQFF

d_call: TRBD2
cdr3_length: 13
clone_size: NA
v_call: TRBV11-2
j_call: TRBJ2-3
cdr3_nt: TGTGCCAGCAGACTAGCGGGAGTGGATACGCAGTATTTT
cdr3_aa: CASRLAGVDTQYF

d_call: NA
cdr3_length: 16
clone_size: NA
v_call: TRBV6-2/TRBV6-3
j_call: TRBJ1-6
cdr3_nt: TGTGCCAGCAGTTACTCGACTTGGGGGGATAATTCACCCCTCCACTTT
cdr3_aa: CASSYSTWGDNSPLHF

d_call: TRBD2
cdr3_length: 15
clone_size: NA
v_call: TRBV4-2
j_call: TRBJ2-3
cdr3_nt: TGTGCCAGCAGCCTCGGACTAGGAAAAACAGATACGCAGTATTTT
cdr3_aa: CASSLGLGKTDTQYF

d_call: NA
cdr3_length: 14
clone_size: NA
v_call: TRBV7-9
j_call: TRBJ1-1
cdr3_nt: TGTGCCAGCAGCTTAGGACAGGTGAACACTGAAGCTTTCTTT
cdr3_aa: CASSLGQVNTEAFF

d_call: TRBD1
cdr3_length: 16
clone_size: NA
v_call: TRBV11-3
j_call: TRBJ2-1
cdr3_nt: TGTGCCAGCAGCTTCTCCGGGGGACAGGGGGCGAATGAGCAGTTCTTC
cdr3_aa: CASSFSGGQGANEQFF

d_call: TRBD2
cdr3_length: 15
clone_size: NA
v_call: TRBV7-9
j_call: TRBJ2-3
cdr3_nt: TGTGCCAGCAGCTTATCTAGCGGGAGTAAAGATACGCAGTATTTT
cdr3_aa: CASSLSSGSKDTQYF

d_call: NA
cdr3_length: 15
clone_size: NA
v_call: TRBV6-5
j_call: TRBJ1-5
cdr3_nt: TGTGCCAGCAGTTCGTTGGGGGCACTCAATCAGCCCCAGCATTTT
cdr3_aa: CASSSLGALNQPQHF